A selection of T cell receptor beta chains follows, all from one sample in a study of T cell changes during pregnancy in multiple sclerosis. TCRdb keeps only in-frame clones here, not all; method: immunoSEQ multiplex PCR. Counted here are about 77,000 clones, about nine tenths occurring once; the ten biggest clones make up about 1.9%. The sequencing used peripheral blood, collected before pregnancy. These TCRs come from a female donor with multiple sclerosis, enrolled in a pregnancy study. Each CDR3 is given with its conserved first and last residue.

TRBJ1-2 | TRBV14 | CASSIIRDYGYTF
TRBJ1-2 | TRBV2 | CASSEISGTGGGYTF
TRBJ1-1 | TRBV7-9 | CASSIRGTEAFF
TRBJ1-1 | TRBV9 | CASSVGDGDRPEAFF
TRBJ1-1 | TRBV29-1 | CSAVRGRTTEAFF
TRBJ2-2 | TRBV28 | CASRYRLAGVNTGELFF
TRBJ2-5 | TRBV4-3 | CASSQVGARGPQYF
TRBJ2-1 | TRBV19 | CASSMRFEQFF
TRBJ2-5 | TRBV5-1 | CASSLAGTSETQYF
TRBJ1-6 | TRBV5-4 | CASSAGTVYNSPLHF
TRBJ1-4 | TRBV5-8 | CASSPGTYATNEKLFF
TRBJ1-1 | TRBV30 | CAWGGAITEAFF
TRBJ2-7 | TRBV16 | CASSQGRGYEQYF
TRBJ2-5 | TRBV5-5 | CASSFSAPVLETQYF
TRBJ2-6 | TRBV21-1 | CASSKYRVGARMNGANVLTF
TRBJ1-4 | TRBV7-9 | CASSLGGGQGTTNEKLFF
TRBJ1-2 | TRBV7-2 | CASSLVGVHYGYTF
TRBJ2-3 | TRBV30 | CAWSVRSDTQYF
TRBJ1-5 | TRBV1 | CTSSQDPGTPFFNQPQHF
TRBJ1-1 | TRBV28 | CASSLIFGDTEAFF
TRBJ2-7 | TRBV11-2 | CASSLDYSRTGNRYEQYF
TRBJ2-3 | TRBV30 | CAWSHRGHTDTQYF
TRBJ2-7 | TRBV5-4 | CASKGQGRYEQYF
TRBJ1-4 | TRBV4-3 | CASSQEGAGTNEKLFF
TRBJ2-1 | TRBV2 | CASRLLGNEQFF
TRBJ1-4 | TRBV18 | CASSPLLRGLNEKLFF
TRBJ1-1 | TRBV5-1 | CASSPSGTGVNTEAFF
TRBJ2-1 | TRBV29-1 | CSVDGRGPTYNEQFF
TRBJ2-7 | TRBV2 | CASSELAYEQYF
TRBJ1-1 | TRBV13 | CASSSARDRGLITEAFF
TRBJ2-7 | TRBV4-3 | CASSPGQGISYEQYF
TRBJ2-2 | TRBV6-5 | CASSPGTGDTGELFF
TRBJ2-2 | TRBV5-1 | CASSSPQTKNTGELFF